The 26 T cell receptor beta chains in this list originate from one sample, sequenced in a study of metastatic and nonmetastatic thyroid tumors. Ahead of thyroid surgery, no patient had received treatment of any kind. TCRdb reassembled clones from the PCR reads with MiXCR. This sample has 30,000 to 35,000 clones, with around 20% found just once. The sequencing sample was made of blood. These receptors were collected from a female donor with papillary thyroid cancer or a benign thyroid nodule (not recorded which). Some clones in this sample may be carry-over from other donors' samples.

This clone was found many times. This rearrangement joins TRBV29-1 to TRBJ1-5; unclear D gene. The germline V gene has CDR1 SQVTM and CDR2 ANQGSEA. The germline V and J ends were trimmed by 3 bases and 4 bases, with 10 bases remaining between them. The CDR3 contains 13 residues. DNA of the CDR3: TGCAGCGTTGAGACGGTGGGTAATCAGCCCCAGCATTTT. Residues: CSVETVGNQPQHF. Using reference TRBV29-1 and TRBJ1-5 for the parts outside the CDR3, the full variable domain is SAVISQKPSRDICQRGTSLTIQCQVDSQVTMMFWYRQQPGQSLTLIATANQGSEATYESGFVIDKFPISRPNLTFSTLTVSNMSPEDSSIYLCSVETVGNQPQHFGDGTRLSIL.

J is TRBJ2-7 and V is TRBV7-8; 10 bases line up with TRBD1. Germline loops: CDR1 SGHVS, CDR2 FQNEAQ. J lost 3 bases, V lost 5 bases, and 7 bases had no gene match. The CDR3 is 15 residues long. CDR3 residues: CASSPRRDRGYEQYF. CDR3 nucleotides: TGTGCCAGCAGCCCCCGCAGGGACAGGGGCTACGAGCAGTACTTC.

The sample holds many counts of this clone. The V and J genes are TRBV19 and TRBJ2-1; 8 bases align to TRBD2. This CDR3 has 16 amino acids. Germline loops: CDR1 LNHDA, CDR2 SQIVND (reference sequence). V lost 9 bases and J lost 3; bases outside the gene matches: 13. CDR3 residues: CASHNPGLGDYNEQFF. The DNA of the CDR3 is TGTGCCAGCCATAACCCGGGACTAGGGGACTACAATGAGCAGTTCTTC.

J is TRBJ1-6 and V is TRBV12-3 or TRBV12-4, with 7 nucleotides matching TRBD1. This CDR3 spans 15 amino acids. V dropped 5 bases and J dropped 4; count of bases not matched to a gene: 5. This CDR3 is CASSPPGQYNSPLHF. CDR3 in DNA: TGTGCCAGCAGTCCTCCGGGACAGTATAATTCACCCCTCCACTTT.

In its sample, this clone was seen many times. The genes are TRBV10-3 and TRBJ2-3; perhaps TRBD2 as D (5 bases). This CDR3 contains 14 residues. Trimming left V 7 bases short and J 4 bases short, with 15 bases between. CDR1 and CDR2 from the germline V gene are ENHRY and SYGVKD. CDR3 region: CAINEGTRADTQYF. The CDR3, as DNA: TGTGCCATCAACGAAGGAACGAGGGCAGATACGCAGTATTTT.

This clone was seen at least ten times. The gene calls are TRBV29-1 and TRBJ1-1; 8 bases agree with TRBD1. V dropped 4 bases and J dropped 5; count of bases not matched to a gene: 9. Germline V lookup: CDR1 SQVTM, CDR2 ANQGSEA. This CDR3 has 14 amino acids. The CDR3: CSVGGQGWETEAFF. DNA of the CDR3: TGCAGCGTTGGAGGACAGGGTTGGGAAACTGAAGCTTTCTTT.

This clone was picked up a small number of times. CDR3 region: CASSYYGTSTDTQYF. CDR3 sequence (DNA): TGTGCCAGCAGTTACTACGGGACGTCCACAGATACGCAGTATTTT. J is TRBJ2-3 and V is TRBV6-6; perhaps D is TRBD1 or TRBD2 (5 bases each). Germline V gene lookup returns CDR1 MNHNY and CDR2 SVGAGI (reference sequence). This CDR3 spans 15 amino acids. Trimming cost V 1 base and J 2 bases, with 10 bases left between them.

The chain has TRBV6-2 or TRBV6-3 and TRBJ1-1, with D unresolved. The V end lost 4 bases, the J end lost 1 base, and 10 bases lay between the germline ends. The length of the CDR3 is 14 residues. Germline assignment: CDR1 MNHEY and CDR2 SVGEGT. In DNA form, the CDR3 reads TGTGCCAGCAGTTCCTCAGACGAGAACACTGAAGCTTTCTTT. The encoded protein is CASSSSDENTEAFF.

This chain uses TRBV7-8 with TRBJ2-5; 7 bases are a match to TRBD1. The junction had 6 bases not matched to a gene; V was cut back by 4 bases and J by 4 bases. This CDR3 has 14 residues. Germline CDR1 reads SGHVS; CDR2 reads FQNEAQ. The CDR3 spells CASSSTGIGETQYF. The DNA of the CDR3 is TGTGCCAGCAGCTCGACAGGGATAGGAGAGACCCAGTACTTC. Variable domain in full (rest from reference TRBV7-8 and TRBJ2-5): GAGVSQSPRYKVAKRGQDVALRCDPISGHVSLFWYQQALGQGPEFLTYFQNEAQLDKSGLPSDRFFAERPEGSVSTLKIQRTQQEDSAVYLCASSSTGIGETQYFGPGTRLLVL.

This clone was recorded at least ten times. V gene TRBV7-3 combines with J gene TRBJ2-2; D not certain. Germline V gene sequence: CDR1 SGHTA, CDR2 FQGTGA. The CDR3 runs to 14 residues. Trimming took off 0 bases at V and 6 bases at J, with 8 bases between the two ends. In DNA, the CDR3 is TGTGCCAGCAGCTTAACTAGTTTGGCCGGGGAGCTGTTTTTT. It specifies CASSLTSLAGELFF.

The table lists this clone with many counts. The chain couples TRBV28 to TRBJ2-3; unclear D gene. The CDR3 contains 14 residues. Germline loops: CDR1 MDHEN, CDR2 SYDVKM. Trimming removed 6 bases from V and 0 bases from J, with 10 bases in between. The CDR3 DNA reads as TGTGCCAGCAGCCTGGGGTGGAGCACAGATACGCAGTATTTT. Encoded protein: CASSLGWSTDTQYF.

This clone was detected ten times or more. The J gene is TRBJ2-1, the V gene TRBV7-3; TRBD1 matches at 7 bases. CDR1 is SGHTA, CDR2 FQGTGA, per germline. This CDR3 spans 17 amino acids. The V gene end was trimmed by 2 bases and the J gene end by 0 bases; junction bases not matched to a gene: 7. The CDR3: CASSLPKDRSSYNEQFF. Here the CDR3 DNA reads TGTGCCAGCAGCTTACCCAAGGACAGGAGCTCCTACAATGAGCAGTTCTTC.

This clone has ten or more counts. This sequence joins TRBV12-3 or TRBV12-4 and TRBJ2-5; a possible D gene is TRBD2 (6 bases). V lost 8 bases and J lost 3, with 13 bases in between. The length of the CDR3 is 13 residues. This chain's CDR3 is CASGRTGEETQYF. The CDR3 DNA follows: TGTGCCAGCGGGCGGACGGGGGAAGAGACCCAGTACTTC.

This clone was counted many times. The chain recombines TRBV18 with TRBJ2-7; possibly TRBD1 for D (6 bases). CDR1 and CDR2 (germline): KGHSH, LQKENI. CDR3 length: 13 residues. V shed 0 bases and J shed 5 bases, with 8 bases lying between them. The CDR3 loop is CASSPPSGDEQYF. CDR3 coding DNA: TGTGCCAGCTCACCACCATCAGGGGACGAGCAGTACTTC.

This clone was seen a few times. The chain has TRBV11-3 and TRBJ1-2, with no clear D. The germline CDR1 and CDR2 sequences are SGHNT and YENEEA. V gave up 6 bases and J gave up 2 bases, with 7 bases separating them. The CDR3 spans 12 residues. The CDR3 bases are TGTGCCAGCAGTAAACAGAACTATGGCTACACCTTC. Its protein is CASSKQNYGYTF.

V gene TRBV20-1 combines with J gene TRBJ1-2, with TRBD1 identical over 12 bases. Germline-derived CDR1 and CDR2 are DFQATT and SNEGSKA (reference sequence). This CDR3 spans 16 amino acids. V lost 5 bases and J lost 10; bases outside the gene matches: 17. CDR3 bases: TGCAGTGCTGGGGGGAACCGGGACAGGGGGCTTTCGGACTACACCTTC. Amino acid sequence: CSAGGNRDRGLSDYTF.

In this sample, this clone turned up a few times. This chain connects TRBV6-2 or TRBV6-3 to TRBJ2-1; 13 nucleotides match TRBD2. The CDR3 covers 14 residues. V lost 5 bases, J lost 7 bases, and 2 bases stayed unmatched. Per germline, CDR1 MNHEY and CDR2 SVGEGT. CDR3 sequence: CASSMTSGRNEQFF. The CDR3 DNA is TGTGCCAGCAGTATGACTAGCGGGAGGAATGAGCAGTTCTTC.

Turning to this clone: With a much larger clone just one base away, this may be a read error. This rearrangement joins TRBV5-6 to TRBJ1-6, with D perhaps TRBD1 (5 bases). The CDR3 is 14 amino acids. CDR1 is SGHDT and CDR2 is YYEEEE in the germline V gene. Trimming took off 4 bases at V and 9 bases at J, with 14 bases between the two ends. CDR3 region: CASSPMRGSSPLHF. The CDR3 DNA follows: TGTGCCAGCAGCCCGATGAGGGGTAGTTCACCCCTCCACTTT.

In its sample, this clone was seen many times. The chain carries TRBV6-1 and TRBJ2-4; 7 nucleotides align to TRBD1. The CDR3 contains 15 residues. Germline CDR1 reads MNHNS; CDR2 reads SASEGT. With 5 bases clipped from V and 4 bases from J, the junction kept 8 bases outside the gene matches. The CDR3 nucleotides read TGTGCCAGCAGTCCTCCGGGACAGTCGAAAAACATTCAGTACTTC. It yields the protein CASSPPGQSKNIQYF.

The chain is built from TRBV11-2 and TRBJ1-1; D is possibly TRBD1 (6 bases). This CDR3 has 15 residues. The germline V and J ends were trimmed by 1 base and 10 bases, with 19 bases remaining between them. CDR1 is SGHAT, CDR2 FQNNGV, per germline. CDR3 coding DNA: TGTGCCAGCAGCTTAGGGGGGGCAGTGGGTAGTGTAGCTTTCTTT. This translates into CASSLGGAVGSVAFF.

Ten or more counts support this clone. The chain has TRBV5-1 and TRBJ2-2; either TRBD1 or TRBD2 may fit D (5 bases each). Trimming took 1 base from V and 0 from J, leaving 7 bases between them. This CDR3 comprises 15 residues. Germline-derived CDR1 and CDR2 are SGHRS and YFSETQ. Here the CDR3 reads CASSLLGANTGELFF. The CDR3 region has the DNA TGCGCCAGCAGCTTGTTGGGGGCGAACACCGGGGAGCTGTTTTTT.

This clone has a count of ten or more. The chain uses TRBV11-2 and TRBJ2-7; D not resolved. The CDR3 consists of 14 residues. V dropped 3 bases and J dropped 10 bases, with 19 bases sitting between them. In germline, CDR1 is SGHAT, CDR2 FQNNGV. DNA for the CDR3: TGTGCCAGCAGCTTTGAACACTCCGTAGGTTATCAGTACTTC. Translated: CASSFEHSVGYQYF.

The table lists this clone with many counts. The V and J genes are TRBV7-8 and TRBJ2-5; weak D call: TRBD2 (7 bases). V lost 5 bases to trimming and J lost 3 bases, with 13 bases between them. This CDR3 is 14 amino acids long. Germline V lookup: CDR1 SGHVS, CDR2 FQNEAQ. The CDR3 coding sequence is TGTGCCAGCAGCCCCTGGGGGGGCGAAGAGACCCAGTACTTC. Translating gives CASSPWGGEETQYF.

The genes are TRBV28 and TRBJ2-5, with 8 bases matching TRBD2. With 5 bases clipped from V and 4 bases from J, the junction kept 6 bases outside the gene matches. CDR3 length: 14 residues. Germline CDR1 MDHEN, CDR2 SYDVKM. The CDR3 coding sequence is TGTGCCAGCAGTCCGGCGGGGGGCCGAGAGACCCAGTACTTC. Its protein is CASSPAGGRETQYF.

Points on this clone: A much more abundant neighbour one base away suggests this may be a read error. The CDR3 does not close with the conserved phenylalanine or tryptophan, likely indicating a read error. V usage is TRBV5-1 and J usage is TRBJ2-4; D perhaps matches TRBD2 (5 bases). This CDR3 region has 17 residues. Germline V CDR1 and CDR2: SGHRS, YFSETQ. The V gene lost 1 base and the J gene lost 0 bases, with 14 bases spanning the gap. CDR3: CASSLRAGTLAKNIQYL. CDR3 bases: TGCGCCAGCAGCTTGCGTGCGGGTACTCTAGCCAAAAACATTCAGTACCTC.

This clone was picked up many times. This chain joins TRBV14 and TRBJ1-5; tentatively, D is TRBD1 (5 bases). V lost 1 base and J lost 0, with 13 bases in between. CDR1 SGHDN and CDR2 FVKESK come from the germline V gene. CDR3 size: 17 residues. CDR3 region: CASSQGQRRYSNQPQHF. In DNA, the CDR3 is TGTGCCAGCAGCCAAGGACAGAGGAGGTATAGCAATCAGCCCCAGCATTTT.